This T cell receptor beta chain is drawn from a study of control samples from healthy donors and cancer patients. Some clones are missing from TCRdb's copy, which holds only in-frame ones; the method was immunoSEQ multiplex PCR. The table has under 75,000 clones, about nine tenths seen once; the top ten hold 1% to 1.5%. The CDR3 has 14 amino acids. V lost 6 bases to trimming and J lost 8 bases, with 19 bases between them. From germline, CDR1 is MDHEN and CDR2 SYDVKM. Sequencing was done on a sample of PBMCs. The chain combines TRBV28 with TRBJ1-2; D is ambiguous. The receptor was derived from a woman aged 45-65 years with colorectal cancer. The chain's CDR3 is CASSFSTAPGGYTF. The CDR3, as DNA: TGTGCCAGCAGCTTTTCGACTGCGCCGGGAGGCTACACCTTC.